The 24 T cell receptor beta chains reported below all come from one sample, sequenced in a study of early T cells in non-severe SARS-CoV-2 infection. TCRdb re-called the 5' RACE reads through MiXCR, storing one row per CDR3 protein. This sample has around 64,000 distinct CDR3 sequences, with about an eighth found just once. This specimen consisted of whole blood, obtained at baseline. The receptors derive from an adult who was a healthcare worker with PCR-confirmed SARS-CoV-2 infection or an uninfected control (not recorded which).

The rearrangement links TRBV4-2 to TRBJ2-7; 8 nucleotides agree with TRBD2. After removal of 3 bases from V and 6 bases from J, the junction contained 7 bases not matched to a gene. Germline loops: CDR1 LGHNA, CDR2 YNFKEQ. CDR3 size: 14 residues. CDR3 DNA: TGTGCCAGCAGCCACCGAGCGGGAGTCCTCGAGCAGTACTTC. Translating gives CASSHRAGVLEQYF.

This clonotype was counted a few times. This chain joins TRBV20-1 and TRBJ2-1; TRBD2 matches 9 bases. V lost 5 bases and J lost 2; bases outside the gene matches: 4. The germline V gene encodes CDR1 DFQATT and CDR2 SNEGSKA (reference sequence). CDR3 length: 14 amino acids. CDR3 DNA sequence: TGCAGTGCTGCTGCGGGGGGGGCCTACAATGAGCAGTTCTTC. Its translation is CSAAAGGAYNEQFF.

This clonotype was seen only a few times. The chain combines TRBV5-3 with TRBJ2-7; D gene uncertain. TRBV5-3 is an ORF, with its function uncertain. V lost 6 bases and J 6 bases, leaving 13 bases between the germline ends. This CDR3 contains 12 residues. CDR3 nucleotides: TGTGCCAGAATACAAAGTACCGCCGAGCAGTACTTC. Translated: CARIQSTAEQYF.

In this sample, this clonotype turned up a few times. The V and J genes are TRBV14 and TRBJ2-1; tentatively, D is TRBD2 (6 bases). The CDR3 consists of 15 residues. The V and J ends lost 2 bases and 4 bases respectively, with 12 bases between them. Per germline, CDR1 SGHDN and CDR2 FVKESK. CDR3 DNA: TGTGCCAGCAGCCAACCGGGACTGGCTTACAATGAGCAGTTCTTC. Its protein is CASSQPGLAYNEQFF.

This clonotype showed up just a few times. A junction end diverges from the germline sequence, so it may reflect a read error. The rearrangement joins TRBV2 to TRBJ2-1; D unclear. This CDR3 region has 13 residues. Germline V CDR1 and CDR2: SNHLY, FYNNEI. CDR3 amino acids: CASSPDLSNEQFF. CDR3 in DNA: TGTGCCAGCAGCCCTGACTTATCCAATGAACAGTTCTTC.

In this sample, this clonotype turned up a few times. The rearrangement uses TRBV7-9 and TRBJ2-3; maybe TRBD1 (5 bases). From germline, CDR1 is SEHNR and CDR2 FQNEAQ (reference sequence). V was shortened by 6 bases and J by 5 bases, with 9 bases between the two germline ends. This CDR3 spans 12 amino acids. CDR3 loop: CASRSQGDTQYF. The CDR3 DNA reads as TGTGCCAGCAGGAGTCAGGGAGATACGCAGTATTTT.

This clonotype was observed a few times. The chain's CDR3 is CSVDLKLGDAEAFF. CDR3 coding DNA: TGCAGCGTTGACCTGAAGTTAGGGGACGCTGAAGCTTTCTTT. This chain joins TRBV29-1 and TRBJ1-1, with TRBD1 as a possible D gene (5 bases). This CDR3 region has 14 residues. Germline V gene sequence: CDR1 SQVTM, CDR2 ANQGSEA. The V end was cut by 3 bases, the J end by 6 bases, with 17 bases between.

This clonotype came up a few times. The chain couples TRBV6-5 to TRBJ2-2, with 7 bases fitting TRBD1. The V segment lost 2 bases and the J segment 4 bases; nucleotides outside the gene matches: 7. Germline V gene lookup returns CDR1 MNHEY and CDR2 SVGAGI. This CDR3 is 16 amino acids long. This chain's CDR3 is CASSYETGISTGELFF. In DNA, the CDR3 is TGTGCCAGCAGTTACGAGACAGGGATTAGCACCGGGGAGCTGTTTTTT.

This clonotype was seen a handful of times. V gene TRBV7-2 combines with J gene TRBJ2-2, with TRBD2 matching over 7 bases. Germline V gene data show CDR1 as SGHTA and CDR2 as FQGNSA. This CDR3 has 14 amino acids. J was trimmed by 7 bases and V by 5 bases; bases with no gene match: 7. For the CDR3, the DNA is TGTGCCAGCAGCGCCGGGACTATCGGCGGGGAGCTGTTTTTT. Its translation is CASSAGTIGGELFF.

The chain links TRBV6-2 or TRBV6-3 to TRBJ1-2; D is possibly TRBD1 (6 bases). CDR1 and CDR2 (germline): MNHEY, SVGEGT. This CDR3 is 14 amino acids long. The V end was cut by 5 bases, the J end by 0 bases, with 10 bases between. The CDR3 loop reads CASSEGGANYGYTF. CDR3 DNA: TGTGCCAGCAGTGAAGGGGGTGCTAACTATGGCTACACCTTC.

In its sample, this clonotype was seen a few times. V and J are TRBV29-1 and TRBJ1-4; no clear D. V was trimmed by 7 bases and J by 0 bases, leaving 9 bases between them. The CDR3 contains 13 residues. From germline, CDR1 is SQVTM and CDR2 ANQGSEA. CDR3 loop: CSGRDSTNEKLFF. The CDR3 bases are TGCAGCGGGCGGGATTCAACTAATGAAAAACTGTTTTTT.

The table lists this clonotype with many counts. The V and J genes are TRBV7-9 and TRBJ2-3; 7 positions agree with TRBD1. Germline V gene data show CDR1 as SEHNR and CDR2 as FQNEAQ (reference sequence). V shed 5 bases, J shed 2 bases, and the junction held 10 bases outside the gene matches. This CDR3 spans 16 amino acids. As DNA, the CDR3 is TGTGCCAGCAGCCCAACCGGGACAGCTCACACAGATACGCAGTATTTT. Its protein is CASSPTGTAHTDTQYF.

A few counts support this clonotype. V usage is TRBV7-3 and J usage is TRBJ2-2; D gene uncertain. V shed 5 bases and J shed 7 bases, with 11 bases lying between them. The CDR3 is 13 residues long. Germline CDR1 is SGHTA and CDR2 is FQGTGA. CDR3 in DNA: TGTGCCAGCAGCCCGTACTTGGGCGGGGAGCTGTTTTTT. This gives the protein CASSPYLGGELFF.

V is TRBV19 and J is TRBJ2-2, with 8 bases matching TRBD2. Trimming at V came to 7 bases and at J to 6 bases, leaving 7 bases not matched to a gene. Germline V gene sequence: CDR1 LNHDA, CDR2 SQIVND (reference sequence). The length of the CDR3 is 14 residues. As DNA, the CDR3 is TGTGCCAGTAAAGGAGCGGGAGAGGCCGGGGAGCTGTTTTTT. This translates into CASKGAGEAGELFF.

The table lists this clonotype with a few counts. This chain joins TRBV20-1 and TRBJ2-5; 9 positions agree with TRBD2. The junction had 6 bases not matched to a gene; V was cut back by 0 bases and J by 4 bases. Per the germline V gene, CDR1 is DFQATT and CDR2 is SNEGSKA (reference sequence). The CDR3 is 15 residues long. CDR3 sequence reads: CSARESSGDGETQYF. DNA of the CDR3: TGCAGTGCTAGAGAATCTAGCGGGGACGGAGAGACCCAGTACTTC.

The V gene is TRBV12-3 or TRBV12-4, the J gene TRBJ2-1; D is uncertain. The CDR3 contains 16 residues. The V and J ends lost 7 bases and 0 bases respectively, with 16 bases between them. In DNA form, the CDR3 reads TGTGCCAGCAATTCTAGAGGTGAAAGCTCCTACAATGAGCAGTTCTTC. The encoded protein is CASNSRGESSYNEQFF.

Only a few counts were recorded for this clonotype. The V gene is TRBV6-1, the J gene TRBJ1-5; no definite D call. Trimming pared 1 base from V and 4 bases from J, leaving 14 bases between. The CDR3 spans 16 residues. The V gene's germline CDR1 is MNHNS and CDR2 SASEGT. In DNA, the CDR3 is TGTGCCAGCAGTGAAGGAAGACATAGGGCTAATCAGCCCCAGCATTTT. Translated: CASSEGRHRANQPQHF.

This clonotype was detected a few times. The rearrangement uses TRBV9 and TRBJ2-1, with 10 bases fitting TRBD2. The CDR3 is made up of 16 amino acids. The V gene's germline CDR1 is SGDLS and CDR2 YYNGEE. J was trimmed by 8 bases and V by 3 bases; bases with no gene match: 11. For the CDR3, the DNA is TGTGCCAGCAGCGCCCTACCCAGCGGGGGGGCCCATGAGCAGTTCTTC. Encoded protein: CASSALPSGGAHEQFF.

V and J are TRBV11-2 and TRBJ2-5; TRBD1 is a possible D gene (6 bases). The germline gives CDR1 SGHAT, CDR2 FQNNGV. V lost 4 bases to trimming and J lost 0 bases, with 15 bases between them. This CDR3 has 16 residues. This CDR3 is CASSSGVPWYQETQYF. The CDR3 DNA reads TGTGCCAGCAGCTCAGGGGTCCCTTGGTACCAAGAGACCCAGTACTTC.

On this clonotype itself: Since a much larger clone is just one base distant, this may be a read error. The chain employs TRBV19 and TRBJ2-3, with TRBD2 as a possible D gene (5 bases). The V gene lost 5 bases and the J gene lost 4 bases, with 16 bases spanning the gap. This CDR3 region has 15 residues. From germline, CDR1 is LNHDA and CDR2 SQIVND (reference sequence). DNA for the CDR3: TGTGCCAGTAGTCGCCGAGAGGGTGGTCCAGATACGCAGTATTTT. This translates into CASSRREGGPDTQYF.

The chain joins TRBV18 to TRBJ1-1, with unresolved D. Germline CDR1 reads KGHSH; CDR2 reads LQKENI. This CDR3 contains 16 residues. V was clipped by 0 bases and J by 0 bases, with 11 bases between them. CDR3 sequence reads: CASSPPSGPMNTEAFF. The CDR3 DNA reads as TGTGCCAGCTCACCACCCTCAGGCCCCATGAACACTGAAGCTTTCTTT.

The CDR3 DNA sequence: TGCGCCAGCAGCCTGACAGGGCCCCCCACAGATACGCAGTATTTT. This codes for CASSLTGPPTDTQYF. V is TRBV5-1 and J is TRBJ2-3; 7 nucleotides match TRBD1. CDR3 length: 15 amino acids. In germline, CDR1 is SGHRS, CDR2 YFSETQ. Trimming cost V 4 bases and J 2 bases; bases outside gene matches: 7.

This sequence joins TRBV29-1 and TRBJ2-7; 7 nucleotides align to TRBD1. This CDR3 is 13 amino acids long. The junction had 3 bases not matched to a gene; V was cut back by 4 bases and J by 0 bases. Germline values: CDR1 SQVTM, CDR2 ANQGSEA. The CDR3 DNA follows: TGCAGCGTTGGGGACAGACTCTCCTACGAGCAGTACTTC. Translated: CSVGDRLSYEQYF.

This rearrangement joins TRBV6-5 to TRBJ1-1; D unresolved. Germline lookup yields CDR1 MNHEY and CDR2 SVGAGI. V was trimmed by 2 bases and J by 3 bases, leaving 7 bases between them. The CDR3 has 13 residues. This chain's CDR3 is CASSYGRYTEAFF. Here the CDR3 DNA reads TGTGCCAGCAGTTACGGGAGGTACACTGAAGCTTTCTTT.